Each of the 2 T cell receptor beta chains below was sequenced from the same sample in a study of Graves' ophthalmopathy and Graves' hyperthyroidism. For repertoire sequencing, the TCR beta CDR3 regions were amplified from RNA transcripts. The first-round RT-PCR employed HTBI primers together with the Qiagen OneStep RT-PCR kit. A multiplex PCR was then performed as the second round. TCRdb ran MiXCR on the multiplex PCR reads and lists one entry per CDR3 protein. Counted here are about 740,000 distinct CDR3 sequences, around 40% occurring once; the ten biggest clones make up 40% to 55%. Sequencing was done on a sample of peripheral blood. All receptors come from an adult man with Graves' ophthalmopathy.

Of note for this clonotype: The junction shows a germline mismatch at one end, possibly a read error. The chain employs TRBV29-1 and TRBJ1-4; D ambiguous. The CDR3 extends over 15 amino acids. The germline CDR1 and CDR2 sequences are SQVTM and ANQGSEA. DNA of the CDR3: TGCAGCGTTGTGGTCATGGGGTCAACTAATGAAGAACTGTTTTTT. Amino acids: CSVVVMGSTNEELFF.

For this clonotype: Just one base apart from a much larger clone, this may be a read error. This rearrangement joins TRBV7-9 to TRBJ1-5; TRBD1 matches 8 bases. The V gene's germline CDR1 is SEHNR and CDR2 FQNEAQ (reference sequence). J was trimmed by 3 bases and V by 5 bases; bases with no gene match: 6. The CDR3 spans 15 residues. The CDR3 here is CASSLTGVDNQPQHF. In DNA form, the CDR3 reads TGTGCCAGCAGCCTGACAGGGGTTGACAATCAGCCCCAGCATTTT. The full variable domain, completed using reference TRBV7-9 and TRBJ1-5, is DTGVSQNPRHKITKRGQNVTFRCDPISEHNRLYWYRQTLGQGPEFLTYFQNEAQLEKSRLLSDRFSAERPKGSFSTLEIQRTEQGDSAMYLCASSLTGVDNQPQHFGDGTRLSIL.